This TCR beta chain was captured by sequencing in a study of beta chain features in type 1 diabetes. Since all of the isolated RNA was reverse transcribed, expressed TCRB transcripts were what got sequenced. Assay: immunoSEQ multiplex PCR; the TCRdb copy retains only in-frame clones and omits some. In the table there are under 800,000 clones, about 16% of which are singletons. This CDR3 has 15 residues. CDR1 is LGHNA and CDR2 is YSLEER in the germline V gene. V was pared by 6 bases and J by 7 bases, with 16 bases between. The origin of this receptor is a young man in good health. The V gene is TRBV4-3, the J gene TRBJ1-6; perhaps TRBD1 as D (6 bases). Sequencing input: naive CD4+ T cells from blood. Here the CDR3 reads CASSSQGAENSPLHF. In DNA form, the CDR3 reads TGCGCCAGCAGTTCACAGGGCGCCGAAAATTCACCCCTCCACTTT.